This entry lists 29 T cell receptor beta chains sequenced from one sample in a study of CD8 T cells in ankylosing spondylitis. MiXCR was run by TCRdb on the 5' RACE reads, yielding one entry per CDR3 protein. The sample lists some 800,000 distinct CDR3 sequences, approximately 12% occurring once. Antigens for these TCRs are unknown. General study results and limits: A TCR beta motif of about 8 highly homologous variants seemed to mark ankylosing spondylitis blood.

The sequenced sample was blood, either unsorted or a sorted T cell fraction (not recorded which). The receptors originated from a male donor with ankylosing spondylitis.

V and J are TRBV28 and TRBJ1-6; D gene ambiguous. The V gene's germline CDR1 is MDHEN and CDR2 SYDVKM. The length of the CDR3 is 12 residues. Trimming removed 2 bases at V and 9 bases at J, with 5 bases between. This CDR3 is CASSLLFSPLHF. The DNA for the CDR3 is TGTGCCAGCAGTTTACTGTTTTCACCCCTCCACTTT.

This clonotype was seen only a few times. The genes are TRBV20-1 and TRBJ1-4; D is uncertain. The CDR3 spans 16 residues. Germline V lookup: CDR1 DFQATT, CDR2 SNEGSKA (reference sequence). V shed 0 bases and J shed 3 bases, with 14 bases lying between them. The CDR3: CSARDLGMGANEKLFF. In DNA form, the CDR3 reads TGCAGTGCTAGAGATCTGGGGATGGGAGCTAATGAAAAACTGTTTTTT.

The rearrangement joins TRBV10-3 to TRBJ2-5; the D gene could be TRBD1 or TRBD2 (6 bases each). The V end was cut by 3 bases, the J end by 6 bases, with 17 bases between. Germline CDR1 is ENHRY and CDR2 is SYGVKD. The CDR3 spans 15 residues. CDR3 DNA: TGTGCCATCAGTGAACCAGTCCGGGGGCGGAAGACCCAGTACTTC. Protein sequence: CAISEPVRGRKTQYF.

The chain carries TRBV20-1 and TRBJ2-5, with a tentative D call TRBD2 (5 bases). V lost 3 bases and J lost 3, with 17 bases in between. This CDR3 is 15 amino acids long. Per the germline V gene, CDR1 is DFQATT and CDR2 is SNEGSKA (reference sequence). The CDR3 is CSASSSRGGKETQYF. In DNA form, the CDR3 reads TGCAGTGCTAGTAGCAGCCGGGGTGGGAAAGAGACCCAGTACTTC.

This clonotype has a handful of counts. CDR3 in DNA: TGCGCCAGCAGCCGCAGACTAGCGGGTGAGTCCTACAATGAGCAGTTCTTC. This sequence encodes CASSRRLAGESYNEQFF. The chain has TRBV4-3 and TRBJ2-1; 10 nucleotides align to TRBD2. This CDR3 has 17 amino acids. Trimming removed 4 bases from V and 1 base from J; junction bases left unmatched: 7. Germline V gene sequence: CDR1 LGHNA, CDR2 YSLEER.

This clonotype was seen more than once but under ten times. V and J are TRBV20-1 and TRBJ1-5, with D possibly TRBD1 on 5 matching bases. Germline V gives CDR1 DFQATT, CDR2 SNEGSKA (reference sequence). The CDR3 covers 13 residues. V was shortened by 3 bases and J by 3 bases, with 9 bases between the two germline ends. CDR3 loop: CSARGLPNQPQHF. The CDR3 region has the DNA TGCAGTGCTAGGGGGCTACCCAATCAGCCCCAGCATTTT.

This rearrangement joins TRBV5-1 to TRBJ2-3, with a tentative D call TRBD2 (5 bases). This CDR3 has 16 amino acids. CDR1 SGHRS and CDR2 YFSETQ come from the germline V gene. Deletions cut 4 bases from V and 3 bases from J, with 18 bases between. CDR3 coding DNA: TGCGCCAGCAGCATCGCCCTAGCAAGAACAACAGATACGCAGTATTTT. Residues: CASSIALARTTDTQYF.

This clonotype was recorded at least ten times. The rearrangement links TRBV29-1 to TRBJ2-7; D is undetermined. The CDR3 is made up of 14 amino acids. The germline V gene encodes CDR1 SQVTM and CDR2 ANQGSEA. Trimming pared 7 bases from V and 2 bases from J, leaving 18 bases between. The CDR3 here is CSALGLGYPYEQYF. The CDR3 region has the DNA TGCAGCGCCCTGGGTCTGGGGTACCCCTACGAGCAGTACTTC.

This clonotype has at least ten counts. This sequence joins TRBV12-3 or TRBV12-4 and TRBJ1-2; unclear D gene. Trimming stripped 1 base from V and 0 bases from J, with 6 bases between. CDR3 size: 14 residues. The CDR3 DNA reads as TGTGCCAGCAGTTTAGTTTCTACTAACTATGGCTACACCTTC. This codes for CASSLVSTNYGYTF.

The chain is built from TRBV2 and TRBJ2-7; D uncertain. The V gene lost 7 bases and the J gene lost 4 bases, with 8 bases spanning the gap. CDR3 size: 11 residues. Germline V gene data show CDR1 as SNHLY and CDR2 as FYNNEI. The CDR3 spells CASIQRYEQYF. The CDR3 bases are TGTGCCAGCATCCAAAGGTACGAGCAGTACTTC.

The chain employs TRBV20-1 and TRBJ1-1, with D unclear. The CDR3 totals 16 residues. Trimming removed 3 bases at V and 1 base at J, with 18 bases between. The germline V gene has CDR1 DFQATT and CDR2 SNEGSKA (reference sequence). As DNA, the CDR3 is TGCAGTGCTAGTTATCGACGAAAGGGCGCGAACACTGAAGCTTTCTTT. Amino acid sequence: CSASYRRKGANTEAFF.

In its sample, this clonotype was seen a few times. CDR3 coding DNA: TGTGCCACCAGTGGGACAGGGGAAGGTGTGCCCCAGCATTTT. Its translation is CATSGTGEGVPQHF. The genes are TRBV24-1 and TRBJ1-5; TRBD1 aligns across 9 bases. Germline values: CDR1 KGHDR, CDR2 SFDVKD. The trim removed 5 bases at V and 9 bases at J, leaving 7 bases unmatched. The CDR3 is 14 residues long.

This clonotype has more than one count but fewer than ten. This chain links TRBV20-1 with TRBJ2-5, with TRBD2 identical over 11 bases. The CDR3 runs to 15 residues. Per germline, CDR1 DFQATT and CDR2 SNEGSKA (reference sequence). V was pared by 4 bases and J by 5 bases, with 9 bases of the junction left unmatched. The CDR3 bases are TGCAGTGCTATTAGCGGGAGGGCCAGACGGGAGACCCAGTACTTC. This encodes CSAISGRARRETQYF.

This clonotype occurred a few times. The chain couples TRBV28 to TRBJ2-2, with D unclear. The CDR3 consists of 17 residues. Trimming removed 2 bases at V and 0 bases at J, with 13 bases between. Germline-derived CDR1 and CDR2 are MDHEN and SYDVKM. CDR3 amino acids: CASSLGTSSANTGELFF. The CDR3 nucleotides read TGTGCCAGCAGTTTAGGTACAAGTTCCGCGAACACCGGGGAGCTGTTTTTT.

The chain employs TRBV7-3 and TRBJ2-1; TRBD1 agrees at 8 bases. The CDR3 has 14 residues. CDR1 and CDR2 (germline): SGHTA, FQGTGA. The V and J ends lost 5 bases and 5 bases, in that order; junction bases with no gene match: 5. The CDR3 here is CASSPQGADNEQFF. In DNA form, the CDR3 reads TGTGCCAGCAGCCCTCAGGGGGCAGACAATGAGCAGTTCTTC.

This chain links TRBV5-1 with TRBJ2-3; either TRBD1 or TRBD2 may fit D (6 bases each). The CDR3 length is 16 residues. Germline V gene sequence: CDR1 SGHRS, CDR2 YFSETQ. The V gene lost 0 bases and the J gene lost 4 bases, with 15 bases spanning the gap. CDR3 sequence reads: CASSLEPGATADTQYF. As DNA, the CDR3 is TGCGCCAGCAGCTTGGAACCGGGGGCGACAGCAGATACGCAGTATTTT.

This clonotype has a handful of counts. The chain links TRBV20-1 to TRBJ2-3, with D uncertain. Deletions cut 3 bases from V and 4 bases from J, with 11 bases between. From germline, CDR1 is DFQATT and CDR2 SNEGSKA (reference sequence). CDR3 length equals 13 residues. In DNA, the CDR3 is TGCAGTGCTAGTAGGGTGGTGGCAGATACGCAGTATTTT. This codes for CSASRVVADTQYF.

This clonotype was counted many times. The chain employs TRBV4-3 and TRBJ2-5; D is tentatively TRBD1 or TRBD2 (5 bases each). The germline CDR1 and CDR2 sequences are LGHNA and YSLEER. V lost 4 bases and J 5 bases, leaving 20 bases between the germline ends. The CDR3 contains 16 residues. The CDR3 DNA sequence: TGCGCCAGCAGCCCGAACCCCACAGGAGGCTGGGAGACCCAGTACTTC. It translates to CASSPNPTGGWETQYF.

The V gene is TRBV11-2, the J gene TRBJ2-7, with D maybe TRBD1 (6 bases). CDR3 length: 13 amino acids. Trimming took off 4 bases at V and 8 bases at J, with 15 bases between the two ends. The germline CDR1 and CDR2 sequences are SGHAT and FQNNGV. The CDR3 nucleotides read TGTGCCAGCAGCTCTAATCGACAGGCCCAGCAGTACTTC. Its protein is CASSSNRQAQQYF.

The chain is built from TRBV5-1 and TRBJ2-2; D gene unclear. Trimming shortened V by 4 bases and J by 4 bases, and 5 bases separated the two germline ends. The germline CDR1 and CDR2 sequences are SGHRS and YFSETQ. CDR3 length equals 12 residues. The CDR3 sequence: CASSTSTGELFF. The CDR3 DNA is TGCGCCAGCAGCACAAGCACCGGGGAGCTGTTTTTT.

The V and J genes are TRBV29-1 and TRBJ2-5, with TRBD2 matching 11 bases. The CDR3 extends over 15 amino acids. The J segment lost 2 bases and the V segment lost 6 bases, leaving 8 bases of the junction unmatched. Germline V gives CDR1 SQVTM, CDR2 ANQGSEA. The CDR3 DNA is TGCAGCGTGCCAACTAGCGGGGGCCCACAAGAGACCCAGTACTTC. Translating gives CSVPTSGGPQETQYF.

This clonotype occurred a few times. The V call is TRBV20-1, the J call TRBJ2-7; possible D gene TRBD1, 6 bases. V was cut by 0 bases and J by 0 bases, with 9 bases left in between. The germline V gene encodes CDR1 DFQATT and CDR2 SNEGSKA (reference sequence). CDR3 length: 14 residues. The CDR3 nucleotides are TGCAGTGCTAGAGACACAGGGTCCTCCTACGAGCAGTACTTC. It encodes CSARDTGSSYEQYF.

This chain links TRBV4-2 with TRBJ2-3, with TRBD2 identical over 9 bases. The CDR3 is 16 residues long. Germline trimming cut 4 bases from V and 4 bases from J; bases unmatched to any gene: 9. Germline CDR1 and CDR2: LGHNA and YNFKEQ. CDR3 DNA: TGTGCCAGCAGCCCTCCTGGGGCGGGAGGGCCAGATACGCAGTATTTT. Translated: CASSPPGAGGPDTQYF.

This clonotype has just a few counts. The chain recombines TRBV5-1 with TRBJ2-2; 9 nucleotides align to TRBD2. Trimming cost V 4 bases and J 6 bases; bases outside gene matches: 4. The CDR3 is 14 amino acids. In germline, CDR1 is SGHRS, CDR2 YFSETQ. The CDR3 DNA reads TGCGCCAGCAGCGCGGGAGGGACGGCCGGGGAGCTGTTTTTT. This encodes CASSAGGTAGELFF.

In this sample, this clonotype turned up a few times. The chain has TRBV5-1 and TRBJ2-3; D gene unclear. The V end lost 0 bases, the J end lost 5 bases, and 4 bases lay between the germline ends. This CDR3 region has 12 residues. The germline CDR1 and CDR2 sequences are SGHRS and YFSETQ. The CDR3: CASSLEQDTQYF. For the CDR3, the DNA is TGCGCCAGCAGCTTGGAGCAAGATACGCAGTATTTT.

V and J are TRBV6-2 or TRBV6-3 and TRBJ2-7; weak D call: TRBD2 (6 bases). This CDR3 has 14 residues. V lost 0 bases and J lost 2, with 8 bases in between. CDR1 and CDR2 from the germline V gene are MNHEY and SVGEGT. The CDR3 is CASSYSTGAYEQYF. For the CDR3, the DNA is TGTGCCAGCAGTTACTCGACGGGGGCCTACGAGCAGTACTTC.

In this sample, this clonotype turned up a few times. The chain links TRBV7-2 to TRBJ1-1; the D is unclear. CDR3 size: 12 residues. The V end lost 1 base, the J end lost 7 bases, and 7 bases lay between the germline ends. The germline V gene has CDR1 SGHTA and CDR2 FQGNSA. The CDR3 sequence: CASSLDWGEAFF. The DNA for the CDR3 is TGTGCCAGCAGCTTAGATTGGGGTGAAGCTTTCTTT.

The V and J genes are TRBV6-5 and TRBJ2-1; D is uncertain. The V gene's germline CDR1 is MNHEY and CDR2 SVGAGI. The CDR3 extends over 15 amino acids. Trimming removed 2 bases from V and 4 bases from J, with 12 bases in between. CDR3 DNA sequence: TGTGCCAGCAGTTACGGGGTCTCCGGGTACAATGAGCAGTTCTTC. It is translated as CASSYGVSGYNEQFF.

This clonotype has just a few counts. The genes are TRBV12-3 or TRBV12-4 and TRBJ1-2; the match to TRBD1 covers 9 bases. Trimming removed 6 bases from V and 4 bases from J; junction bases left unmatched: 9. The CDR3 runs to 15 residues. The CDR3 region is CASRPPGQGFYGYTF. Written as DNA, the CDR3 is TGTGCCAGCAGACCTCCGGGACAGGGATTCTATGGCTACACCTTC.